This T cell receptor beta chain stems from a study of shared clonotypes between healthy human individuals. In the study overall: Plates per donor: three CD4 naive, three CD4 memory, two CD8 naive, one CD8 memory.

Study findings and constraints: An effect of sequencing depth on clonotype sharing among donors was expected. Against clonotypes common to all four donors, non-shared ones had lower generation probabilities.

The length of the CDR3 is 13 residues. Trimming took 7 bases from V and 0 from J, leaving 9 bases between them. CDR1 and CDR2 from the germline V gene are SGHTA and FQGNSA. Samples underwent the assay at deep level. Here immunoSEQ multiplex PCR was the method, and the copy in TCRdb shows in-frame clones only, minus some. The sample yields about 2.4 million clones, roughly nine tenths seen once. About this clone: Its antigen is as yet unknown.

The source is a young man in good health. What was sequenced was naive CD4+ T cells sorted from blood. This sample's subset: CD45RA+ positively selected. V and J are TRBV7-2 and TRBJ1-1; no firm D call. The CDR3 nucleotides are TGTGCCAGCAAATCAGTCTTGAACACTGAAGCTTTCTTT. Translation: CASKSVLNTEAFF.